These T cell receptor beta chains were read from a single sample in a study of prognosis after radiotherapy for stage I lung cancer. TCRdb processed the multiplex PCR reads anew with MiXCR; each CDR3 protein has one entry. The sample contains over 45,000 distinct CDR3 sequences, about a quarter of which appear only once. This specimen consisted of PBMCs, obtained before or after stereotactic body radiation therapy (not recorded which). The origin of the receptors is a donor aged 50 or older with non-small cell lung cancer. Each CDR3 is given with its conserved first and last residue. The D gene is left open where the match is weak. Clone size appears in some rows only: once, few, many, or a class for an expanded clone.

D gene: .; clone size: many; V gene: TRBV12-3/TRBV12-4; J gene: TRBJ2-6; CDR3 DNA: TGTGCCAGCAGTATCGGGACCGCTAACTCTGGGGCCAACGTCCTGACTTTC; CDR3 protein: CASSIGTANSGANVLTF
D gene: TRBD1; clone size: .; V gene: TRBV6-1; J gene: TRBJ1-5; CDR3 DNA: TGTGCCAGCATTGAAGCTGGGACAGGGTACTATCAGCCCCAGCATTTT; CDR3 protein: CASIEAGTGYYQPQHF
D gene: .; clone size: many; V gene: TRBV12-3/TRBV12-4; J gene: TRBJ2-5; CDR3 DNA: TGTGCCAGCAGTTTGGGCGACAGCGGGCAAGAGACCCAGTACTTC; CDR3 protein: CASSLGDSGQETQYF
D gene: .; clone size: many; V gene: TRBV5-6; J gene: TRBJ2-1; CDR3 DNA: TGTGCCAGCAGCCGTGCGGGGGCCCACTACAATGAGCAGTTCTTC; CDR3 protein: CASSRAGAHYNEQFF
D gene: TRBD1; clone size: many; V gene: TRBV6-1; J gene: TRBJ2-1; CDR3 DNA: TGTGCCAGCAGGTCAACAGGGGAGTGGAATGAGCAGTTCTTC; CDR3 protein: CASRSTGEWNEQFF
D gene: .; clone size: many; V gene: TRBV7-2; J gene: TRBJ1-1; CDR3 DNA: TGTGCCAGCGGACCCTTGACTTTCTTT; CDR3 protein: CASGPLTFF
D gene: .; clone size: many; V gene: TRBV30; J gene: TRBJ1-5; CDR3 DNA: TGTGCCTGGAGTGTGGACGGCGGCGGTCAGCCCCAGCATTTT; CDR3 protein: CAWSVDGGGQPQHF
D gene: .; clone size: many; V gene: TRBV3-1; J gene: TRBJ1-2; CDR3 DNA: TGTGCCAGCAGCCCCCGTGTTACAGACGGCTATGGCTACACCTTC; CDR3 protein: CASSPRVTDGYGYTF
D gene: TRBD2; clone size: .; V gene: TRBV7-2; J gene: TRBJ2-5; CDR3 DNA: TGTGCCAGCAGCTTAGCCCGGGGGGGGCAGGAGACCCAGTACTTC; CDR3 protein: CASSLARGGQETQYF
D gene: .; clone size: .; V gene: TRBV7-3; J gene: TRBJ2-3; CDR3 DNA: TGTGCCAGCAGCTTGTTTTGGGCAGGTCCATTAGATACGCAGTATTTT; CDR3 protein: CASSLFWAGPLDTQYF
D gene: .; clone size: .; V gene: TRBV10-3; J gene: TRBJ2-3; CDR3 DNA: .; CDR3 protein: CAAQKRWGDGTDTQYF
D gene: TRBD2; clone size: many; V gene: TRBV6-1; J gene: TRBJ2-3; CDR3 DNA: TGTGCCAGCTGCAGGGCCGCGGCGGGGGGCGGGGTAGATACGCAGTATTTT; CDR3 protein: CASCRAAAGGGVDTQYF
D gene: .; clone size: many; V gene: TRBV28; J gene: TRBJ1-4; CDR3 DNA: TGTGCCAGCAGTTCCCTCGCGGGGGCAACTAATGAAAAACTGTTTTTT; CDR3 protein: CASSSLAGATNEKLFF
D gene: .; clone size: many; V gene: TRBV5-6; J gene: TRBJ1-2; CDR3 DNA: TGTGCCAGCAGCCTACAAATGACTAGCAACTATGGCTACACCTTC; CDR3 protein: CASSLQMTSNYGYTF
D gene: .; clone size: many; V gene: TRBV12-3/TRBV12-4; J gene: TRBJ1-1; CDR3 DNA: TGTGCCAGCAGGCAAGGGGTAGGCACTGAAGCTTTCTTT; CDR3 protein: CASRQGVGTEAFF
D gene: TRBD2; clone size: many; V gene: TRBV6-1; J gene: TRBJ2-3; CDR3 DNA: TGTGCCAGCAGTCGGGGACTAGCGGGGGGAGCCCAGACCTCTAATACGCAGTATTTT; CDR3 protein: CASSRGLAGGAQTSNTQYF
D gene: .; clone size: many; V gene: TRBV4-2; J gene: TRBJ2-3; CDR3 DNA: TGTGCCAGCAGCTCCGGCGGGGTTTTAACAGATACGCAGTATTTT; CDR3 protein: CASSSGGVLTDTQYF
D gene: TRBD1; clone size: many; V gene: TRBV6-5; J gene: TRBJ2-1; CDR3 DNA: TGTGCCAGCAGTTACCCGGGACAGAGGGGTGAGCAGTTCTTC; CDR3 protein: CASSYPGQRGEQFF
D gene: .; clone size: many; V gene: TRBV30; J gene: TRBJ2-5; CDR3 DNA: TGTGCCTGGAGTGTCCCCAGGGACTTTGAGACCCAGTACTTC; CDR3 protein: CAWSVPRDFETQYF
D gene: .; clone size: many; V gene: TRBV11-2; J gene: TRBJ2-5; CDR3 DNA: TGTGCCAGCAGCCAACAGGTCAGGAGGGAGACCCAGTACTTC; CDR3 protein: CASSQQVRRETQYF
D gene: .; clone size: many; V gene: TRBV24-1; J gene: TRBJ1-6; CDR3 DNA: TGTGCCACCAGTTCGGGGTTACCCTATAATTCACCCCTCCACTTT; CDR3 protein: CATSSGLPYNSPLHF
D gene: TRBD2; clone size: once; V gene: TRBV7-2; J gene: TRBJ2-3; CDR3 DNA: TGTGCCAGCAGCTGGACTAGACTAGCGGGGACGCAGTATTTT; CDR3 protein: CASSWTRLAGTQYF
D gene: .; clone size: .; V gene: TRBV19; J gene: TRBJ1-1; CDR3 DNA: TGTGCCATTAGATGGGAGGAGCTTACTGAAGCTTTCTTT; CDR3 protein: CAIRWEELTEAFF
D gene: TRBD1; clone size: many; V gene: TRBV28; J gene: TRBJ2-5; CDR3 DNA: TGTGCCAGCAATGTGAGGGGGCTAGAGACCCAGTACTTC; CDR3 protein: CASNVRGLETQYF
D gene: .; clone size: many; V gene: TRBV29-1; J gene: TRBJ1-1; CDR3 DNA: TGCAGCGTTGGAGTAAGGGCAGGGAACACTGAAGCTTTCTTT; CDR3 protein: CSVGVRAGNTEAFF
D gene: TRBD2; clone size: many; V gene: TRBV3-1; J gene: TRBJ2-7; CDR3 DNA: TGTGCCAGCAGCCAAGACGGGTCGGGAGGGCGGTACGAGCAGTACTTC; CDR3 protein: CASSQDGSGGRYEQYF
D gene: .; clone size: many; V gene: TRBV9; J gene: TRBJ2-2; CDR3 DNA: TGTGCCAGCAGCCCCTACCAAGCCGGGGAGCTGTTTTTT; CDR3 protein: CASSPYQAGELFF
D gene: TRBD1; clone size: many; V gene: TRBV20-1; J gene: TRBJ1-1; CDR3 DNA: TGCAGTGCCAAGCAGGGGGCGGACACTGAAGCTTTCTTT; CDR3 protein: CSAKQGADTEAFF
D gene: .; clone size: many; V gene: TRBV7-8; J gene: TRBJ1-5; CDR3 DNA: TGTGCCAGCAGCTTAGTAGTCTCCAGAGGTGATCAGCCCCAGCATTTT; CDR3 protein: CASSLVVSRGDQPQHF
D gene: TRBD1; clone size: many; V gene: TRBV18; J gene: TRBJ2-5; CDR3 DNA: TGTGCCAGCTCACCACTTCGACAGGGGGTCCAAGAGACCCAGTACTTC; CDR3 protein: CASSPLRQGVQETQYF
D gene: .; clone size: .; V gene: TRBV3-1; J gene: TRBJ2-3; CDR3 DNA: TGTGCCAGCAGCCAAGATCGGCTTAGCGAGGTTACAGATACGCAGTATTTT; CDR3 protein: CASSQDRLSEVTDTQYF
D gene: .; clone size: .; V gene: TRBV20-1; J gene: TRBJ2-5; CDR3 DNA: TGCAGTGCTTACTCTGCCAGGAAGACCCAGTACTTC; CDR3 protein: CSAYSARKTQYF
D gene: .; clone size: .; V gene: TRBV5-1; J gene: TRBJ2-7; CDR3 DNA: TGCGCCAGCACCCTGTCGGGGGCGGCGCCCGAGCAGTACTTC; CDR3 protein: CASTLSGAAPEQYF
D gene: .; clone size: many; V gene: TRBV7-2; J gene: TRBJ1-5; CDR3 DNA: TGTGCCAGCAGCTTGGGGGATTGGCAGCCCCAGCATTTT; CDR3 protein: CASSLGDWQPQHF
D gene: TRBD1; clone size: many; V gene: TRBV3-1; J gene: TRBJ2-5; CDR3 DNA: TGTGCCAGCAGCCACAGACAGGGCCAAGAGACCCAGTACTTC; CDR3 protein: CASSHRQGQETQYF